The 32 T cell receptor beta chains listed next were all sequenced from one sample in a study of response to subunit inactivated influenza vaccine. Each CDR3 protein gets one entry after TCRdb re-called the RT-PCR reads with MiXCR. The sample yields about 700,000 distinct CDR3 sequences, 14% seen once. The material sequenced was PBMCs from blood, taken around two weeks before vaccination. These receptors were collected from a man in his forties or fifties who received an inactivated influenza vaccine.

The chain combines TRBV14 with TRBJ2-2, with D hard to call. The germline gives CDR1 SGHDN, CDR2 FVKESK. V was pared by 0 bases and J by 6 bases, with 17 bases between. The CDR3 is 17 amino acids. The CDR3 protein is CASSQDLGWTVPGELFF. Here the CDR3 DNA reads TGTGCCAGCAGCCAAGATCTTGGTTGGACGGTCCCCGGGGAGCTGTTTTTT.

The table lists this clonotype with a few counts. The chain combines TRBV7-2 with TRBJ2-1, with 13 bases aligning to TRBD2. The CDR3 runs 15 residues. The J segment lost 6 bases and the V segment lost 5 bases, leaving 4 bases of the junction unmatched. CDR1 is SGHTA, CDR2 FQGNSA, per germline. The CDR3 reads CASSKTSGGFNEQFF. CDR3 sequence (DNA): TGTGCCAGCAGCAAGACTAGCGGGGGGTTCAATGAGCAGTTCTTC.

The chain uses TRBV7-2 and TRBJ1-3; the D is unclear. Germline CDR1 and CDR2: SGHTA and FQGNSA. Deletions cut 2 bases from V and 0 bases from J, with 11 bases between. The CDR3 runs to 16 residues. The CDR3 here is CASSLTKPSSGNTIYF. DNA of the CDR3: TGTGCCAGCAGCTTAACGAAACCCAGCTCTGGAAACACCATATATTTT.

The V gene is TRBV30, the J gene TRBJ1-6; D is possibly TRBD1 (5 bases). V was clipped by 2 bases and J by 14 bases, with 10 bases between them. The CDR3 loop spans 11 amino acids. Germline V gene lookup returns CDR1 GTSNPN and CDR2 SVGIG (reference sequence). In nucleotides, the CDR3 is TGTGCCTGGAGTTCGGGGCGATCCCTCCACTTT. This codes for CAWSSGRSLHF. The variable domain in full, with the rest retrieved from reference TRBV30 and TRBJ1-6, is SQTIHQWPATLVQPVGSPLSLECTVEGTSNPNLYWYRQAAGRGLQLLFYSVGIGQISSEVPQNLSASRPQDRQFILSSKKLLLSDSGFYLCAWSSGRSLHFGNGTRLTVT.

This clonotype was counted a few times. The chain has TRBV7-6 and TRBJ2-2, with a possible D match to TRBD2 (5 bases). The CDR3 is 18 amino acids. Germline assignment: CDR1 SGHVS and CDR2 FNYEAQ. Trimming took 2 bases from V and 0 from J, leaving 16 bases between them. CDR3 sequence reads: CASSLHFWPGANTGELFF. As DNA, the CDR3 is TGTGCCAGCAGCTTACATTTCTGGCCCGGGGCGAACACCGGGGAGCTGTTTTTT.

The V gene is TRBV6-5, the J gene TRBJ2-7; TRBD2 agrees at 8 bases. In germline, CDR1 is MNHEY, CDR2 SVGAGI. V gave up 1 base and J gave up 2 bases; unmatched junction bases: 4. The CDR3 sequence is 15 residues long. This CDR3 reads CASSYLAGSAYEQYF. CDR3 sequence (DNA): TGTGCCAGCAGTTACTTAGCGGGGTCCGCCTACGAGCAGTACTTC.

This clonotype has a count of ten or more. The chain uses TRBV4-3 and TRBJ1-1; 8 positions match TRBD1. V lost 4 bases and J lost 3; bases outside the gene matches: 10. The V gene's germline CDR1 is LGHNA and CDR2 YSLEER. CDR3 length: 16 residues. CDR3 in amino acids: CASSRSSGGLDTEAFF. The CDR3 DNA follows: TGCGCCAGCAGCCGCTCCTCAGGGGGCCTGGACACTGAAGCTTTCTTT.

The DNA for the CDR3 is TGTGCCAGCAGTTACTCGAACGTAGCGGCGGGATACAATGAGCAGTTCTTC. The encoded protein is CASSYSNVAAGYNEQFF. The rearrangement links TRBV6-5 to TRBJ2-1; D might be TRBD2 (6 bases). Trimming removed 0 bases from V and 4 bases from J, with 16 bases in between. Germline lookup yields CDR1 MNHEY and CDR2 SVGAGI. This CDR3 is built from 17 residues.

This clonotype was detected many times. V usage is TRBV18 and J usage is TRBJ1-5; 8 bases align to TRBD1. Germline V CDR1 and CDR2: KGHSH, LQKENI. This CDR3 has 16 residues. V gave up 0 bases and J gave up 9 bases; unmatched junction bases: 10. CDR3 bases: TGTGCCAGCTCACCACCGGGGATCTCGGGGACAGGGCCCCAGCATTTT. Translating gives CASSPPGISGTGPQHF.

This chain connects TRBV6-2 or TRBV6-3 to TRBJ1-5; 8 nucleotides align to TRBD1. Germline CDR1 and CDR2: MNHEY and SVGEGT. The CDR3 has 13 residues. With 6 bases clipped from V and 6 bases from J, the junction kept 4 bases outside the gene matches. The CDR3 DNA follows: TGTGCCAGCAGCTCGACAGGGGTTCAGCCCCAGCATTTT. It translates to CASSSTGVQPQHF.

This clonotype was seen more than once but under ten times. V and J are TRBV28 and TRBJ1-4; D is possibly TRBD1 (5 bases). CDR3 size: 15 residues. V lost 5 bases and J 0 bases, leaving 10 bases between the germline ends. Looked up from germline, CDR1 is MDHEN and CDR2 is SYDVKM. Written as DNA, the CDR3 is TGTGCCAGCAGTCGCCTGACAGCAACTAATGAAAAACTGTTTTTT. Amino acid sequence: CASSRLTATNEKLFF.

This clonotype was observed a handful of times. The chain has TRBV12-3 or TRBV12-4 and TRBJ2-3; D possibly uses TRBD1 or TRBD2 (6 bases each). The CDR3 loop spans 15 amino acids. Between the trimmed V and J ends, which lost 7 bases and 0 bases, there was a span of 14 bases. The CDR3 sequence is CASTPGAGSTDTQYF. The CDR3 DNA is TGTGCCAGCACCCCGGGGGCCGGTAGCACAGATACGCAGTATTTT.

A few counts support this clonotype. This chain uses TRBV20-1 with TRBJ1-1; unclear D gene. Trimming shortened V by 0 bases and J by 0 bases, and 8 bases separated the two germline ends. CDR1 and CDR2 from the germline V gene are DFQATT and SNEGSKA (reference sequence). This CDR3 spans 14 amino acids. The chain's CDR3 is CSAREGNMNTEAFF. The CDR3 DNA reads as TGCAGTGCTAGAGAGGGCAACATGAACACTGAAGCTTTCTTT.

This clonotype was recorded a few times. V and J are TRBV11-2 and TRBJ2-7; 13 bases fit TRBD2. V lost 5 bases to trimming and J lost 4 bases; unmatched junction nucleotides: 14. Germline lookup yields CDR1 SGHAT and CDR2 FQNNGV. The CDR3 extends over 18 amino acids. CDR3 sequence reads: CASSRTITSGRALYEQYF. In nucleotides, the CDR3 is TGTGCCAGCAGCCGTACCATAACTAGCGGGAGGGCCCTATACGAGCAGTACTTC. The full variable domain, rest sourced from reference TRBV11-2 and TRBJ2-7, is EAGVAQSPRYKIIEKRQSVAFWCNPISGHATLYWYQQILGQGPKLLIQFQNNGVVDDSQLPKDRFSAERLKGVDSTLKIQPAKLEDSAVYLCASSRTITSGRALYEQYFGPGTRLTVT.

This clonotype was counted many times. The V gene is TRBV5-1, the J gene TRBJ2-3; 7 nucleotides align to TRBD2. The CDR3 consists of 16 residues. Germline lookup yields CDR1 SGHRS and CDR2 YFSETQ. V shed 3 bases, J shed 0 bases, and the junction held 7 bases outside the gene matches. The CDR3, as DNA: TGCGCCAGCAGCTCTGGGACTAAATCTAGCACAGATACGCAGTATTTT. Amino acids: CASSSGTKSSTDTQYF. The whole variable domain, filled in from reference TRBV5-1 and TRBJ2-3, reads KAGVTQTPRYLIKTRGQQVTLSCSPISGHRSVSWYQQTPGQGLQFLFEYFSETQRNKGNFPGRFSGRQFSNSRSEMNVSTLELGDSALYLCASSSGTKSSTDTQYFGPGTRLTVL.

This clonotype was picked up one time. The V and J genes are TRBV12-3 or TRBV12-4 and TRBJ2-3, with D tentatively TRBD2 (5 bases). V was pared by 6 bases and J by 6 bases, with 22 bases between. The CDR3 is 16 residues long. The CDR3 reads CASSPSRRIRGDTQYF. CDR3 bases: TGTGCCAGCAGCCCCTCCCGCCGGATCAGAGGGGATACGCAGTATTTT.

This clonotype has a handful of counts. V gene TRBV29-1 combines with J gene TRBJ2-1, with D uncertain. V was cut by 4 bases and J by 0 bases, with 10 bases left in between. The CDR3 runs to 14 residues. Germline CDR1 and CDR2: SQVTM and ANQGSEA. CDR3 DNA: TGCAGCGTTGTTTTCGCAAGCTCCTACAATGAGCAGTTCTTC. Amino acid sequence: CSVVFASSYNEQFF.

Many counts were recorded for this clonotype. The CDR3 DNA is TGTGCCAGCAGTATTAGCGGGGGCTCCTACAATGAGCAGTTCTTC. Its translation is CASSISGGSYNEQFF. This chain connects TRBV6-2 or TRBV6-3 to TRBJ2-1; TRBD2 aligns across 9 bases. Germline V gene data show CDR1 as MNHEY and CDR2 as SVGEGT. The CDR3 contains 15 residues. V dropped 5 bases and J dropped 0; count of bases not matched to a gene: 2.

This clonotype was counted a few times. The chain employs TRBV20-1 and TRBJ1-1; the D gene is possibly TRBD1 (5 bases). Per germline, CDR1 DFQATT and CDR2 SNEGSKA (reference sequence). V was cut by 0 bases and J by 5 bases, with 13 bases left in between. The CDR3 loop spans 14 amino acids. The CDR3 spells CSARDPGSGTEAFF. CDR3 DNA: TGCAGTGCTAGAGATCCAGGGAGCGGGACTGAAGCTTTCTTT.

This clonotype was detected only a few times. This sequence joins TRBV20-1 and TRBJ2-7; 8 bases match TRBD2. The CDR3 runs 13 residues. In germline, CDR1 is DFQATT, CDR2 SNEGSKA (reference sequence). Written as DNA, the CDR3 is TGCAGCTTCAGGCCGCGGGAGGCCTACGAGCAGTACTTC. Its translation is CSFRPREAYEQYF.

V usage is TRBV20-1 and J usage is TRBJ2-7; TRBD1 matches at 9 bases. After removal of 1 base from V and 3 bases from J, the junction contained 1 base not matched to a gene. The length of the CDR3 is 13 residues. The germline gives CDR1 DFQATT, CDR2 SNEGSKA (reference sequence). The CDR3 sequence is CSARGDRVYEQYF. The CDR3 DNA reads as TGCAGTGCTAGAGGGGACAGGGTCTACGAGCAGTACTTC.

This clonotype has only a few counts. The CDR3 loop is CASSQVGTGLYGYTF. The CDR3 region has the DNA TGTGCCAGCAGCCAAGTTGGGACAGGGTTGTATGGCTACACCTTC. The chain has TRBV3-1 and TRBJ1-2; 9 bases fit TRBD1. This CDR3 contains 15 residues. J was trimmed by 5 bases and V by 1 base; bases with no gene match: 5. CDR1 LGHDT and CDR2 YNNKEL come from the germline V gene (reference sequence). The full variable domain, with the rest looked up from reference TRBV3-1 and TRBJ1-2, is DTAVSQTPKYLVTQMGNDKSIKCEQNLGHDTMYWYKQDSKKFLKIMFSYNNKELIINETVPNRFSPKSPDKAHLNLHINSLELGDSAVYFCASSQVGTGLYGYTFGSGTRLTVV.

This clonotype was counted only a few times. The rearrangement links TRBV29-1 to TRBJ1-2; TRBD1 agrees at 9 bases. Germline CDR1 and CDR2: SQVTM and ANQGSEA. CDR3 length: 12 residues. The J segment lost 9 bases and the V segment lost 5 bases, leaving 7 bases of the junction unmatched. CDR3 in DNA: TGCAGCGTTAGGGGGGACAGGGATCGCTACACCTTC. Residues: CSVRGDRDRYTF.

This clonotype was counted ten times or more. The chain carries TRBV10-3 and TRBJ1-3; D is perhaps TRBD1 (6 bases). V was clipped by 5 bases and J by 0 bases, with 8 bases between them. CDR1 and CDR2 (germline): ENHRY, SYGVKD. CDR3 length: 14 amino acids. In nucleotides, the CDR3 is TGTGCCATCAGTAAGGACAGCTCTGGAAACACCATATATTTT. Amino acid sequence: CAISKDSSGNTIYF.

The CDR3 spells CASTVGTETGELFF. Here the CDR3 DNA reads TGTGCCAGCACCGTCGGGACCGAGACCGGGGAGCTGTTTTTT. The chain uses TRBV6-1 and TRBJ2-2; D is tentatively TRBD1 or TRBD2 (5 bases each). CDR1 is MNHNS, CDR2 SASEGT, per germline. This CDR3 region has 14 residues. The germline V and J ends were trimmed by 7 bases and 5 bases, with 14 bases remaining between them.

This clonotype was counted a few times. The V call is TRBV12-3 or TRBV12-4, the J call TRBJ1-1; 7 nucleotides align to TRBD1. The CDR3 consists of 14 residues. After removal of 6 bases from V and 5 bases from J, the junction contained 9 bases not matched to a gene. DNA for the CDR3: TGTGCCAGCAGCGCCACAGGGGTAGGAACTGAAGCTTTCTTT. Translated, it gives CASSATGVGTEAFF.

This clonotype has more than one count but fewer than ten. The chain uses TRBV15 and TRBJ1-3, with D unclear. The germline V gene has CDR1 LNHNV and CDR2 YYDKDF (reference sequence). V was pared by 0 bases and J by 0 bases, with 6 bases between. The CDR3 runs to 15 residues. In DNA form, the CDR3 reads TGTGCCACCAGCAGAGATGTACTCTCTGGAAACACCATATATTTT. It codes for CATSRDVLSGNTIYF.

The chain uses TRBV20-1 and TRBJ2-7; 8 bases align to TRBD1. V was pared by 1 base and J by 4 bases, with 6 bases of the junction left unmatched. Germline V gives CDR1 DFQATT, CDR2 SNEGSKA (reference sequence). CDR3 length equals 14 residues. CDR3 sequence reads: CSARVTGGWYEQYF. The CDR3 DNA sequence: TGCAGTGCTAGAGTTACAGGGGGTTGGTACGAGCAGTACTTC.

There are many counts of this clonotype. This chain joins TRBV11-1 and TRBJ2-3; D ambiguous. The CDR3 consists of 14 residues. V was cut by 2 bases and J by 6 bases, with 12 bases left in between. Germline CDR1 and CDR2: SGHAT and FQDESV (reference sequence). The CDR3 DNA follows: TGTGCCAGCAGCTTAAATGGAGCCTCCGATACGCAGTATTTT. This gives the protein CASSLNGASDTQYF.

This clonotype was seen only a few times. V usage is TRBV9 and J usage is TRBJ2-7, with 9 bases that match TRBD1. V was pared by 2 bases and J by 7 bases, with 10 bases of the junction left unmatched. The CDR3 totals 15 residues. CDR1 and CDR2 from the germline V gene are SGDLS and YYNGEE. The CDR3 DNA reads TGTGCCAGCAGCGTGAGCCCGACAGGGGGGGGAGAGCAGTACTTC. Its protein is CASSVSPTGGGEQYF.

The chain has TRBV20-1 and TRBJ2-7; the D is unclear. The CDR3 spans 12 residues. Trimming removed 4 bases from V and 0 bases from J, with 7 bases in between. Germline V lookup: CDR1 DFQATT, CDR2 SNEGSKA (reference sequence). CDR3 sequence (DNA): TGCAGTGCTAAGAGGAGCTCCTACGAGCAGTACTTC. It yields the protein CSAKRSSYEQYF.

The chain links TRBV5-1 to TRBJ2-7; 8 positions agree with TRBD1. Germline CDR1 is SGHRS and CDR2 is YFSETQ. The trim removed 0 bases at V and 9 bases at J, leaving 8 bases unmatched. The CDR3 sequence is 14 residues long. As DNA, the CDR3 is TGCGCCAGCAGCTTGGGACAGGGGAGTACGTGGCAGTACTTC. The encoded protein is CASSLGQGSTWQYF.